This T cell receptor beta chain was observed in a study of blood T cell repertoires in COVID-19. Study context: Specimens from acute and convalescent COVID-19 originated in the United States, Italy and Spain. In each case, the material was cDNA or gDNA derived from T cells, B-cell-depleted T cells, or PBMCs.

The CDR3 is 16 amino acids. The ends were cut back, 2 bases at V and 0 bases at J, with 13 bases in the middle. CDR1 MNHNY and CDR2 SVGAGI come from the germline V gene (reference sequence). Per the original data handling: Amplifying reference gene primers gave estimates of nucleated cell counts. The method was immunoSEQ multiplex PCR; TCRdb's version includes in-frame clones alone and lacks a portion of them. Clonal size and the V and J genes are those of that table, whereas D and trimming came from the DNA. The sample lists 110,000 or so clones; 88% were seen once. The V and J genes are TRBV6-6 and TRBJ1-2, with D perhaps TRBD1 (5 bases). This receptor was identified in a human donor in a cohort sampled during active COVID-19. Sequenced material: peripheral blood. The CDR3 nucleotides are TGTGCCAGCAGTTACCGCCAGGGCCCTGCTAACTATGGCTACACCTTC. Amino acid sequence: CASSYRQGPANYGYTF.